This TCR beta chain was captured in a study of T-cell memory formation after mild COVID-19. V lost 6 bases, J lost 6 bases, and 7 bases stayed unmatched. Germline V gene sequence: CDR1 SQVTM, CDR2 ANQGSEA. The CDR3 has 14 amino acids. TCRdb used MiXCR to reprocess the 5' RACE reads, holding one entry per CDR3 protein. Of roughly 560,000 distinct CDR3 sequences in the sample, 20% are singletons; the top ten hold approximately 13%. The genes are TRBV29-1 and TRBJ2-4; 11 bases are shared with TRBD2. This clonotype originated in an adult woman who had mild COVID-19 (a few samples of this study predate the infection). Cell type and time point are not known. The sequenced sample was PBMCs or a T cell subset sorted from them (not recorded which). CDR3 DNA sequence: TGCAGCGTCCGAGCTGGGACTAGCGGAAACATTCAGTACTTC. It yields the protein CSVRAGTSGNIQYF.